The clone carrying this T cell receptor (beta chain) was detected only a few times. Its antigen is still unknown. This sample's TCRbeta library carried unique molecular identifier barcodes. MiXCR, applied by TCRdb to the PCR reads, yields one record per CDR3 protein. Of about 870,000 distinct CDR3 sequences in the sample, 15% to 20% were seen once. The entry originates in a study of T-cell reconstitution after alpha-beta-depleted transplantation in children. Looked up from germline, CDR1 is MNHNS and CDR2 is SASEGT. Losses at the gene ends were 8 bases for V and 2 bases for J; bases not matched to a gene: 7. The CDR3 consists of 14 residues. Notes on the study in general: At day 60, the high TCRbeta diversity found in some patients originated from recipient T cells and thymic progenitors that had survived. It was newly produced T cells that mostly accounted for T-cell counts and diversity one year after transplant. Several hundred expanded graft clones reportedly gave rise to the alpha-beta T cells present about two months after transplant.

The source was PBMCs, mostly from graft donor cells, collected 360 days after TCRalphabeta/CD19-depleted stem cell transplant. This receptor was identified in a male patient younger than 18 who had a stem cell transplant for acute lymphoblastic leukemia, so the T cells may come from the graft donor. V is TRBV6-1 and J is TRBJ1-2; 8 nucleotides agree with TRBD1. The DNA of the CDR3 is TGTGCCAGCGGGGAGACAGGGGCCAACTATGGCTACACCTTC. The encoded protein is CASGETGANYGYTF.